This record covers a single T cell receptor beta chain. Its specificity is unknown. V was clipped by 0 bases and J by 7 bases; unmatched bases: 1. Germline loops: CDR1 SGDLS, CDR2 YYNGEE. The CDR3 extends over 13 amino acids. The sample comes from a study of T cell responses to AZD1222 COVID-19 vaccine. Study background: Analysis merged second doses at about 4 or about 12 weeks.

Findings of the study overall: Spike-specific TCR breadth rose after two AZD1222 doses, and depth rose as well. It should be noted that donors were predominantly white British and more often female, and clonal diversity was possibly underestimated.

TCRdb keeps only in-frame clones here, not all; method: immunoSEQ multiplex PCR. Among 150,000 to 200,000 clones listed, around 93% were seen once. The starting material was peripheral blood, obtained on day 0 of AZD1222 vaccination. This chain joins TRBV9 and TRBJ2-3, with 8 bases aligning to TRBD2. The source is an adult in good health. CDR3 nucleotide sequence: TGTGCCAGCAGCGTAGCGGGAGGGAATACGCAGTATTTT. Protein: CASSVAGGNTQYF.